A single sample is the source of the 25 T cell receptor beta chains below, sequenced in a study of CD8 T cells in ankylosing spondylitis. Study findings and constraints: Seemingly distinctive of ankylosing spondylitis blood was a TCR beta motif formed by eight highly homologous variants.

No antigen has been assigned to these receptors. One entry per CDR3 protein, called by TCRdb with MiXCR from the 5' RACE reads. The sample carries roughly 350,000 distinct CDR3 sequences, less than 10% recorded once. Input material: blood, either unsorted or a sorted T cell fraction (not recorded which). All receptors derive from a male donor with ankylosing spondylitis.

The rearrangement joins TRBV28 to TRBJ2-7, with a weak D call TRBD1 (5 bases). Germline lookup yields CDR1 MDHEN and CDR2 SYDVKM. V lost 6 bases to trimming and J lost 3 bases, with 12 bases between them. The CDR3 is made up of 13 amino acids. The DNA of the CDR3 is TGTGCCAGCAGCGTTCCAGGGAACTACGAGCAGTACTTC. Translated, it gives CASSVPGNYEQYF.

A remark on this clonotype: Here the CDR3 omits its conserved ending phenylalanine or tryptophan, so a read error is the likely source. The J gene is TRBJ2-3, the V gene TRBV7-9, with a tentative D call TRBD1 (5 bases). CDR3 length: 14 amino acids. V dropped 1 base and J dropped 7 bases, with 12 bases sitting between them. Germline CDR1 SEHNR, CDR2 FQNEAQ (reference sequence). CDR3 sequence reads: CASSLDRPPYTQYI. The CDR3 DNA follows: TGTGCCAGCAGCTTAGACAGGCCCCCATATACGCAGTATATT.

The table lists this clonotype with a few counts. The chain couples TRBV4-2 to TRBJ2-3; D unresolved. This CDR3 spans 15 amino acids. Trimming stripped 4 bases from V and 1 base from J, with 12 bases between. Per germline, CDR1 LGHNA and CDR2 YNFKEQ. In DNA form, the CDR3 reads TGTGCCAGCAGCCGGGGTTGGGTTGGCACAGATACGCAGTATTTT. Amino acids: CASSRGWVGTDTQYF.

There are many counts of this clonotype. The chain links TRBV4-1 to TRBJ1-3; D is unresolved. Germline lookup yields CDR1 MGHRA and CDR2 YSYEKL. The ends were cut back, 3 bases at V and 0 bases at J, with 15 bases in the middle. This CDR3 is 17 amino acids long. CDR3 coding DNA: TGCGCCAGCAGCCACCCCAAGGACCTGACCTCTGGAAACACCATATATTTT. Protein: CASSHPKDLTSGNTIYF.

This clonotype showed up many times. The CDR3 loop is CASSVGWTGGYEQYF. The CDR3 DNA sequence: TGTGCCAGCAGCGTAGGCTGGACAGGGGGGTACGAGCAGTACTTC. The chain couples TRBV9 to TRBJ2-7; 10 nucleotides match TRBD1. CDR1 is SGDLS and CDR2 is YYNGEE in the germline V gene. V was clipped by 0 bases and J by 4 bases; unmatched bases: 4. CDR3 length: 15 amino acids.

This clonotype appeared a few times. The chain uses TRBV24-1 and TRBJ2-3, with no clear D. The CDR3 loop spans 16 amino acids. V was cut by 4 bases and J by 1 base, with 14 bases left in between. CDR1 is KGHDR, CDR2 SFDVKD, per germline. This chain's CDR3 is CATSDPQRLGTDTQYF. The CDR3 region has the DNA TGTGCCACCAGTGACCCACAGAGACTGGGCACAGATACGCAGTATTTT.

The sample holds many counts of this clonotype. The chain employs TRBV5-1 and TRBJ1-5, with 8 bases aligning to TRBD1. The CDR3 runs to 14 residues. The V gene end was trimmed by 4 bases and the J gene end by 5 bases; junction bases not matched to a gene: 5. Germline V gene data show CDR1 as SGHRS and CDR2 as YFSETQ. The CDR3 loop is CASSRTGFDQPQHF. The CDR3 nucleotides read TGCGCCAGCAGCAGGACAGGGTTTGATCAGCCCCAGCATTTT.

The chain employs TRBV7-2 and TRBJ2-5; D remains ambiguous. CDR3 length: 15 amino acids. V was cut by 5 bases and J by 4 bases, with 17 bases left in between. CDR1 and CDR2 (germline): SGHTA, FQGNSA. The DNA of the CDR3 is TGTGCCAGCAGCCTCTGGCGGAGTAATGCAGAGACCCAGTACTTC. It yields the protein CASSLWRSNAETQYF.

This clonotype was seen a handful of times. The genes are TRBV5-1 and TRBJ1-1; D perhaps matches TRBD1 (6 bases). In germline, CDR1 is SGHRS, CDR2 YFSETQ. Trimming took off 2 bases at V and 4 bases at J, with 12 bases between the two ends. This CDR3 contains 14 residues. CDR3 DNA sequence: TGCGCCAGCAGCTTTACAGGGTTGGGCACTGAAGCTTTCTTT. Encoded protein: CASSFTGLGTEAFF.

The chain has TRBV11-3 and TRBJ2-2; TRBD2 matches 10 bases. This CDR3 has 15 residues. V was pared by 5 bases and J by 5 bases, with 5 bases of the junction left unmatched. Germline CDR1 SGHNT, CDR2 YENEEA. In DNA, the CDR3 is TGTGCCAGCAGCCGTTCGGGACTAGCGACCGGGGAGCTGTTTTTT. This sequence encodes CASSRSGLATGELFF.

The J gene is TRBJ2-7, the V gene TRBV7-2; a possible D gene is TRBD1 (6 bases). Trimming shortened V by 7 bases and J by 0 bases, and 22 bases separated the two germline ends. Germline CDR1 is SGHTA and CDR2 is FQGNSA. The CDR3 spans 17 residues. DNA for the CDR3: TGTGCCAGCACCCTCTGGGGGCCAAGGGGACACTCCTACGAGCAGTACTTC. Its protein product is CASTLWGPRGHSYEQYF.

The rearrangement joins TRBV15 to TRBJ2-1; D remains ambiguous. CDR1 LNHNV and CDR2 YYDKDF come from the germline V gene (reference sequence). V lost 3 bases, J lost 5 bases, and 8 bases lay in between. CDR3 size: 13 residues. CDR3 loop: CATSRDPNNEQFF. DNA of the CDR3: TGTGCCACCAGCAGGGACCCTAACAATGAGCAGTTCTTC. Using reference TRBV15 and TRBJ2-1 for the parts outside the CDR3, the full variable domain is DAMVIQNPRYQVTQFGKPVTLSCSQTLNHNVMYWYQQKSSQAPKLLFHYYDKDFNNEADTPDNFQSRRPNTSFCFLDIRSPGLGDTAMYLCATSRDPNNEQFFGPGTRLTVL.

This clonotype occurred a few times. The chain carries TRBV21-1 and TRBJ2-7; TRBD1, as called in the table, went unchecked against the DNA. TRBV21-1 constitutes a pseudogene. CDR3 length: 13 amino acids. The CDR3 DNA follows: TGTGCCAGCAGCAAAGTATCCAGGGAGCGGCAGTACTTC. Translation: CASSKVSRERQYF.

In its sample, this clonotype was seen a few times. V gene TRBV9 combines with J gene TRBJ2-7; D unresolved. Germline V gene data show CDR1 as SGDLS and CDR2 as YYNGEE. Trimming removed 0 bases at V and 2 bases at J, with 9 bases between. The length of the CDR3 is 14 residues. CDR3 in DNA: TGTGCCAGCAGCGTAGGGGTGACCCCCTACGAGCAGTACTTC. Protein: CASSVGVTPYEQYF.

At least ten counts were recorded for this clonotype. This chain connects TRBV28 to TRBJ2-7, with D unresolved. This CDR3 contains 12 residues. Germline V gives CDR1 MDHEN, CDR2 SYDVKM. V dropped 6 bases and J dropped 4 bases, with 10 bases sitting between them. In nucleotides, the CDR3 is TGTGCCAGCAGCCAAACATGGTACGAGCAGTACTTC. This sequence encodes CASSQTWYEQYF.

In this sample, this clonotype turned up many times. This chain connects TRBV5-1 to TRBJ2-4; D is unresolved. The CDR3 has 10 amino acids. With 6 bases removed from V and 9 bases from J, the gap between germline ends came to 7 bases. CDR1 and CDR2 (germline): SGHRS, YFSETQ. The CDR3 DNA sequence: TGCGCCAGCAACAATAGCATTCAGTACTTC. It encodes CASNNSIQYF. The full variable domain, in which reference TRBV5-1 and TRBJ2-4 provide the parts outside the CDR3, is KAGVTQTPRYLIKTRGQQVTLSCSPISGHRSVSWYQQTPGQGLQFLFEYFSETQRNKGNFPGRFSGRQFSNSRSEMNVSTLELGDSALYLCASNNSIQYFGAGTRLSVL.

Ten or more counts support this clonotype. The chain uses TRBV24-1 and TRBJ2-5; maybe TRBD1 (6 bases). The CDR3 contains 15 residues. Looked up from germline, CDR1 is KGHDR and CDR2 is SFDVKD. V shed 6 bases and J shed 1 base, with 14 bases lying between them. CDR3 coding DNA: TGTGCCACCAGTCCGGGACACTCCTCCCAAGAGACCCAGTACTTC. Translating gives CATSPGHSSQETQYF.

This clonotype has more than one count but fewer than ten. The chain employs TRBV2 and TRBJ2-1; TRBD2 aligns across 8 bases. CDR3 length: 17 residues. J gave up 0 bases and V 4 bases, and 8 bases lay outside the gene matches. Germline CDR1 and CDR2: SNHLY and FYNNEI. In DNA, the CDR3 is TGTGCCAGCAGTGTCCCCCCGGGAGGGAGCTCCTACAATGAGCAGTTCTTC. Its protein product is CASSVPPGGSSYNEQFF.

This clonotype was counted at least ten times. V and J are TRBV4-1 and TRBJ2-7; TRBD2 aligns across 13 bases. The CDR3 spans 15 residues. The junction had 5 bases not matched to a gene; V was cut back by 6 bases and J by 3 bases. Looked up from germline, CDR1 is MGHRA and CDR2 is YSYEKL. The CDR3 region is CASRLGLAGDYEQYF. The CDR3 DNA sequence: TGCGCCAGCAGGTTAGGACTAGCGGGAGACTACGAGCAGTACTTC.

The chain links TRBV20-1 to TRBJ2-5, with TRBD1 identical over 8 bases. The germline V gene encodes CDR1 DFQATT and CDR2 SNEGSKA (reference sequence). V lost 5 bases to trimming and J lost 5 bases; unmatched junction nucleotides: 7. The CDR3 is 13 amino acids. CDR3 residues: CSASDRVAETQYF. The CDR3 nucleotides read TGCAGTGCTTCGGACAGGGTAGCCGAGACCCAGTACTTC.

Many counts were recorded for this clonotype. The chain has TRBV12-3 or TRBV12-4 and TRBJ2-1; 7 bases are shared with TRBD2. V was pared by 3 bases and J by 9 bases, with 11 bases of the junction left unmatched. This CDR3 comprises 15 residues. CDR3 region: CASSFVSSGEGEQFF. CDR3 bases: TGTGCCAGCAGTTTCGTGTCTAGCGGAGAAGGTGAGCAGTTCTTC.

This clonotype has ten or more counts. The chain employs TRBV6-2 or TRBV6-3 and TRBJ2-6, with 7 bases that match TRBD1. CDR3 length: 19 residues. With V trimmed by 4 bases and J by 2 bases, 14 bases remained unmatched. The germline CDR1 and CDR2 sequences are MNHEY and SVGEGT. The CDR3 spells CASSFNPGRDRTGANVLTF. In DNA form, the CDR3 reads TGTGCCAGCAGTTTTAACCCCGGCAGGGACAGAACTGGGGCCAACGTCCTGACTTTC.

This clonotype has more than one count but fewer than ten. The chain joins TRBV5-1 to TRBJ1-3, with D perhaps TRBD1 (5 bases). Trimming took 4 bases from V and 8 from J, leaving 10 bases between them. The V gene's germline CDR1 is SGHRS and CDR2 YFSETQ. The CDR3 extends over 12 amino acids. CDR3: CASSLGDDTIYF. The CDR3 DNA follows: TGCGCCAGCAGCCTGGGGGATGACACCATATATTTT.

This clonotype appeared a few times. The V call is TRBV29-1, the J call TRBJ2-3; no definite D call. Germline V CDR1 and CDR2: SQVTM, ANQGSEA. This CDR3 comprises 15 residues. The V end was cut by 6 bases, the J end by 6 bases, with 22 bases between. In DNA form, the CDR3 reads TGCAGCGTCGTAAATCCAGGAACCGCCGGGGATACGCAGTATTTT. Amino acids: CSVVNPGTAGDTQYF.

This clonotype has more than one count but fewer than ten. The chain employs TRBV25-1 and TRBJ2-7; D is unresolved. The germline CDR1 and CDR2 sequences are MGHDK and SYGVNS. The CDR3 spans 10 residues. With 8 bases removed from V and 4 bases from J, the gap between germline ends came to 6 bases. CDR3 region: CASGLYEQYF. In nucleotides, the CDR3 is TGTGCCAGCGGGCTATACGAGCAGTACTTC.